This T cell receptor (beta chain) stems from a study of cytomegalovirus exposure and HLA in healthy donors. The study, taken as a whole, reports: In vitro, three CMV-associated chains proved specific for CMV antigens. The classifier was said to identify cytomegalovirus status with high specificity and sensitivity.

To note about this clone: What it binds is unknown.

From germline, CDR1 is SEHNR and CDR2 FQNEAQ (reference sequence). V was trimmed by 5 bases and J by 5 bases, leaving 17 bases between them. This CDR3 has 15 amino acids. Some clones are missing from TCRdb's copy, which holds only in-frame ones; the method was immunoSEQ multiplex PCR. The sample has about 160,000 clones, 70% to 90% seen once; the top ten hold about 2%. This chain connects TRBV7-9 to TRBJ2-3; the D gene is possibly TRBD1 (6 bases). The TCR comes from a man aged 25-45 years in good health and CMV-seropositive. Input material: PBMCs. The CDR3 DNA is TGTGCCAGCAGCAACCCAGGGGACCGGGGAGATACGCAGTATTTT. This codes for CASSNPGDRGDTQYF.